Reported below is one TCR beta chain. Its recognized antigen is unknown. This may stem from a read error, because a much larger clone lies one nucleotide away. This record comes from a study of CD8 T cells in ankylosing spondylitis (dated by TCRdb to about 2017). As for the study more broadly: T cell receptor beta repertoires were profiled in healthy donors and ankylosing spondylitis patients so that disease-linked TCR variants could be found. The full study cohort was made up of 25 ankylosing spondylitis patients and fewer than 120 healthy donors. Peripheral blood was sampled, and synovial fluid was also collected from ankylosing spondylitis patients.

Sequencing relied on an Illumina HiSeq 2500. Quantitative 5'-RACE with molecular barcodes was the method used to prepare the TCR beta libraries. As for the authors' bioinformatics: To identify disease-linked TCR variants, a new computational method was used, one built on a probabilistic model of VDJ rearrangement. TCRdb reran the public reads through fastp at Q25 and MiXCR, keeping productive beta chains. Rows are unified per CDR3 protein, each entry keeping the most common DNA and genes. V and J calls and clone size were set by TCRdb, not the authors. Here the sample has about 500,000 distinct CDR3 sequences; over 9.5% occur a single time. The ten largest clones represent 6.8% of the sample. The germline V gene encodes CDR1 LGHDT and CDR2 YNNKEL (reference sequence). From the cysteine through the phenylalanine, the CDR3 covers 17 amino acids. The kept DNA is CDR3 alone, 51 bases in frame from the first base.

General study outcomes and caveats: The disease-linked clones were reported as significantly enriched in matched synovial fluid samples from ankylosing spondylitis patients. In peripheral blood, the disease-linked clones were found at relatively low frequencies and had a CD8+ phenotype. Some motif variants were previously reported in synovial fluid and blood of reactive arthritis patients, suggesting common disease-initiation mechanisms. Blood from ankylosing spondylitis patients appeared to be characterized by a TCR beta motif made up of several highly homologous amino acid variants.

This clonotype was obtained from a male donor with ankylosing spondylitis. Input material: blood, either unsorted or a sorted T cell fraction (not recorded which). This sequence uses TRBV3-1 and TRBJ2-2, with 9 bases aligning to TRBD2. The DNA reads TGTGCCACCAGCCCAGAAGTAGCGGGAGTAGACACCGGGGAGCTGTTTTTT. It translates to CATSPEVAGVDTGELFF.